This T cell receptor (beta chain) was recovered during a study of early T cells in non-severe SARS-CoV-2 infection. In the study overall: It was bulk RNA from unsorted whole blood that was sequenced, and the chains were unpaired.

Molecules of cDNA were individually given unique molecular identifiers that were attached to them. MiXCR, run by TCRdb on the 5' RACE reads, gives a single entry per CDR3 protein. The table includes under 30,000 distinct CDR3 sequences, approximately 6% detected once. Material: whole blood. The origin of this receptor is an adult who was a healthcare worker with PCR-confirmed SARS-CoV-2 infection or an uninfected control (not recorded which).

The CDR3 DNA sequence: TGTGCCAGCACCGGTCCATCGAGGATGGAGTACTTC. Translated: CASTGPSRMEYF. The V and J genes are TRBV27 and TRBJ2-7; no clear D gene. The germline V gene encodes CDR1 MNHEY and CDR2 SMNVEV (reference sequence). V was shortened by 7 bases and J by 11 bases, with 18 bases between the two germline ends. The CDR3 has 12 amino acids.